This TCR beta chain was found in a study of blood T cells in healthy people across ages. Germline lookup yields CDR1 SQVTM and CDR2 ANQGSEA. The CDR3 extends over 12 amino acids. Trimming removed 6 bases at V and 5 bases at J, with 13 bases between. A second PCR, run for 7 to 11 cycles, used a sample-barcoded 5' primer plus a J-beta primer mix. One entry per CDR3 protein results from TCRdb running MiXCR on the 5' RACE reads. The profile shows 710,000 or so distinct CDR3 sequences, about 32% of them singletons. The sequence came from a woman older than 75 in good health. J is TRBJ1-1 and V is TRBV29-1, with D possibly matching TRBD1 (5 bases). The sequenced sample was blood. CDR3 sequence (DNA): TGCAGCGTCGTAGAGGGGACGACTGAAGCTTTCTTT. It codes for CSVVEGTTEAFF.